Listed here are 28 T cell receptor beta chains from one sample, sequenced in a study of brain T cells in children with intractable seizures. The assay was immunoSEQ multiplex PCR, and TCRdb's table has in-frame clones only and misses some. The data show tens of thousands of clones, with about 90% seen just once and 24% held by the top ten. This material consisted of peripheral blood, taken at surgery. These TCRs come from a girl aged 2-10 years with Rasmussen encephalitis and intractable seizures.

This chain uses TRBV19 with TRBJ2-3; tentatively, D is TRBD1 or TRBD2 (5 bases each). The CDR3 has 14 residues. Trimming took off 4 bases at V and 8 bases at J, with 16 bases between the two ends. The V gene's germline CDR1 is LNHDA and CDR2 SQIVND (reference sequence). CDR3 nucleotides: TGTGCCAGTAGTAGGGGAGACGACAGCGGTACGCAGTATTTT. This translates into CASSRGDDSGTQYF.

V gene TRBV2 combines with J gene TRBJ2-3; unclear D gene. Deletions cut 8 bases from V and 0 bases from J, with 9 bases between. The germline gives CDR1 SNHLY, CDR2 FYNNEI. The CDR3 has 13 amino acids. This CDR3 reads CASVPWSTDTQYF. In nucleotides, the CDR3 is TGTGCCAGCGTTCCGTGGAGCACAGATACGCAGTATTTT.

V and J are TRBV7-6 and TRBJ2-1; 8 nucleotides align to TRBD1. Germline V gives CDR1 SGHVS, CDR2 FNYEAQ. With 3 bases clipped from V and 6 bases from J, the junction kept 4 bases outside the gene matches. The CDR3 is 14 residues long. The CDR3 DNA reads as TGTGCCAGCAGCTTCCGGACAGGGTTCAATGAGCAGTTCTTC. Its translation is CASSFRTGFNEQFF.

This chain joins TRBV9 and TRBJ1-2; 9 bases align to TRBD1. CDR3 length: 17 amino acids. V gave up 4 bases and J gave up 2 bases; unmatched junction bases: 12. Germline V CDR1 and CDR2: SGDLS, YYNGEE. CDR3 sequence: CASSPLRPGTGNYGYTF. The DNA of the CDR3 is TGTGCCAGCAGCCCACTACGTCCCGGGACAGGGAACTATGGCTACACCTTC.

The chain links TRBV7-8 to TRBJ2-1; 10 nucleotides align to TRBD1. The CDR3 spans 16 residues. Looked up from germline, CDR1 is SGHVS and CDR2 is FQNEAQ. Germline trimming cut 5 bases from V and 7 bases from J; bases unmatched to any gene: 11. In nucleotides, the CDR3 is TGTGCCAGCAGCCGTGTGTCCTGGACAGGGGGGAATGAGCAGTTCTTC. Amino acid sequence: CASSRVSWTGGNEQFF.

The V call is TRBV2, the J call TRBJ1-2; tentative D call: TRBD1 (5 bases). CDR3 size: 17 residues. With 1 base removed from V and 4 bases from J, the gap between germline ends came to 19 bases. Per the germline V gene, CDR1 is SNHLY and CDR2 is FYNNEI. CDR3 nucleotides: TGTGCCAGCAGTGAAGTGGCCGGTTTCGGGACCGTCTATGGCTACACCTTC. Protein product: CASSEVAGFGTVYGYTF.

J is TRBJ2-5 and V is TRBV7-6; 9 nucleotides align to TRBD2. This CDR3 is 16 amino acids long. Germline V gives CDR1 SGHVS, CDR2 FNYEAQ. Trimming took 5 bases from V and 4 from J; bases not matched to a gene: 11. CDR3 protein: CASSRGAGGVGETQYF. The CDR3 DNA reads TGTGCCAGCAGCCGAGGGGCGGGAGGGGTAGGAGAGACCCAGTACTTC.

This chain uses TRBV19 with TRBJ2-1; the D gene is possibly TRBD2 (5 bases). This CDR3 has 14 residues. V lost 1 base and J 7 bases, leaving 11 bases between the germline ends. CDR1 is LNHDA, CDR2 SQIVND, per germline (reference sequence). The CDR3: CASSIAGTRNEQFF. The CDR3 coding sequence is TGTGCCAGTAGTATAGCGGGAACACGAAATGAGCAGTTCTTC.

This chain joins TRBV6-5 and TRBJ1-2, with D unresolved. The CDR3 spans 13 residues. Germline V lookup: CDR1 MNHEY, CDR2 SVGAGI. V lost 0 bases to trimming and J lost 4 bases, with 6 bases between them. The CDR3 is CASSYSGVYGYTF. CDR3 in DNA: TGTGCCAGCAGTTACTCCGGGGTCTATGGCTACACCTTC.

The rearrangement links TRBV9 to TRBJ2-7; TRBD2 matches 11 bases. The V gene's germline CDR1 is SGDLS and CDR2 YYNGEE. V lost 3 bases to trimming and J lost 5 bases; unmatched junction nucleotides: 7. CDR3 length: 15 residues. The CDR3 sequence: CASSANSGRVHEQYF. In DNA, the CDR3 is TGTGCCAGCAGCGCCAATAGCGGGAGGGTCCACGAGCAGTACTTC.

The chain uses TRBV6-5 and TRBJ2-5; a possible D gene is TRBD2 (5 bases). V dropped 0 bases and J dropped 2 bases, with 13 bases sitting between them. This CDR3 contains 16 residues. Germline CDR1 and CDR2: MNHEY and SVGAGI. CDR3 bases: TGTGCCAGCAGTTACTCGGACTTTTGGCGTCAAGAGACCCAGTACTTC. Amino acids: CASSYSDFWRQETQYF.

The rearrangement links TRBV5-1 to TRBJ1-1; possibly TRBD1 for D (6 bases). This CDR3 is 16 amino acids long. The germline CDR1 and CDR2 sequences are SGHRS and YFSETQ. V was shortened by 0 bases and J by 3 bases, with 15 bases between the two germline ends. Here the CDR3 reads CASSLGLQGSDTEAFF. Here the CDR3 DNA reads TGCGCCAGCAGCTTGGGGTTACAGGGATCGGACACTGAAGCTTTCTTT.

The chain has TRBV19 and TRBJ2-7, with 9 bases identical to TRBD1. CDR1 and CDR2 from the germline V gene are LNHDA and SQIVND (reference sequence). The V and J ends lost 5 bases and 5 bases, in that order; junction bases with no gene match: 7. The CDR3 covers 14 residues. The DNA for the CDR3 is TGTGCCAGTAGTGCCTTAGACAGGGGGGACGAGCAGTACTTC. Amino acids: CASSALDRGDEQYF.

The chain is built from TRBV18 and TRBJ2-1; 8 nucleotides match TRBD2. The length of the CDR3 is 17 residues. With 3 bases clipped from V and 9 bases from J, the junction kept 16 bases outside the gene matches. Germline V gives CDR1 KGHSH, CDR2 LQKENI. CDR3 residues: CASSPLPAGGRGGEQFF. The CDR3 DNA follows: TGTGCCAGCTCACCCCTTCCTGCGGGGGGCCGGGGGGGTGAGCAGTTCTTC.

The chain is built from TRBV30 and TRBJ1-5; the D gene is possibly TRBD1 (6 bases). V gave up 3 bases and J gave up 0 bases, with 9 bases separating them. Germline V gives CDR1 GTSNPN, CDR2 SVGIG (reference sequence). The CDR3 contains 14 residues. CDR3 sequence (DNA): TGTGCCTGGAGAGGGGGTCTTAGCAATCAGCCCCAGCATTTT. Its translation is CAWRGGLSNQPQHF.

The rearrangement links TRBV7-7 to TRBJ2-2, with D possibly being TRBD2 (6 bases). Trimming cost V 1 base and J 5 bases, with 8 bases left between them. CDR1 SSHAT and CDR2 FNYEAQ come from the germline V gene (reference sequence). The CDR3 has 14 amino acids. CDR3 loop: CASSLERGTGELFF. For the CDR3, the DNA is TGTGCCAGCAGCTTAGAACGGGGGACCGGGGAGCTGTTTTTT.

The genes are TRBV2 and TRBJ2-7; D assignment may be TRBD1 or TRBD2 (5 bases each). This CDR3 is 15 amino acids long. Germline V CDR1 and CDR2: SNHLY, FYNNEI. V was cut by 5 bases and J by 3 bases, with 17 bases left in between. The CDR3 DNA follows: TGTGCCAGCAGTACCGTTCGGGACCGAGACTACGAGCAGTACTTC. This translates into CASSTVRDRDYEQYF.

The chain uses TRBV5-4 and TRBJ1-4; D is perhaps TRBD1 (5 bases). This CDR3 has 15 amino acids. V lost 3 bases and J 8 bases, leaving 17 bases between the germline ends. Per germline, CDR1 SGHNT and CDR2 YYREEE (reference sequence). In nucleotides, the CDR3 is TGTGCCAGCAGCTCTACTATGACAGACGGGGAAAAACTGTTTTTT. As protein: CASSSTMTDGEKLFF.

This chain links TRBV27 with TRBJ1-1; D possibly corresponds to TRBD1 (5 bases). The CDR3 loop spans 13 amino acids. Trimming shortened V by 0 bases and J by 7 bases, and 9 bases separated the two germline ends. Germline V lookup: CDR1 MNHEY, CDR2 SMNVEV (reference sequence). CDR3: CASSLSRGIEAFF. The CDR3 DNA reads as TGTGCCAGCAGTTTATCGAGGGGCATTGAAGCTTTCTTT.

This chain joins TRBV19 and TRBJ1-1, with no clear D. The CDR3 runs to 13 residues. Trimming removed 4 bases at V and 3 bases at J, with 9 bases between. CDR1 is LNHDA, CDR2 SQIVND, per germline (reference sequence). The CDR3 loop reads CASSNYGYTEAFF. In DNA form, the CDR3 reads TGTGCCAGTAGTAATTACGGATACACTGAAGCTTTCTTT.

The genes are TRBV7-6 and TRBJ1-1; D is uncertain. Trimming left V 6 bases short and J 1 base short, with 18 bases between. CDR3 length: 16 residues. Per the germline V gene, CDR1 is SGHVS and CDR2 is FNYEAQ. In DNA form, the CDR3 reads TGTGCCAGCAGTCAGAAAATCAGAACGACGAACACTGAAGCTTTCTTT. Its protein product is CASSQKIRTTNTEAFF.

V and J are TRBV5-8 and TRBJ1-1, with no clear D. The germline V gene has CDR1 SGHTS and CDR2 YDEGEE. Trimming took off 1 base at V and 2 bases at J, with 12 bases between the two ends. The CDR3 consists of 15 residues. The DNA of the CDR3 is TGTGCCAGCAGCTTGTCCCCAGGAAGTAACACTGAAGCTTTCTTT. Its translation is CASSLSPGSNTEAFF.

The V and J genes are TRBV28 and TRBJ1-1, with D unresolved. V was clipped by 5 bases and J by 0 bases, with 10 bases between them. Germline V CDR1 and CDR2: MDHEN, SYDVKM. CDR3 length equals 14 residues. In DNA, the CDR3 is TGTGCCAGCAGTCGCTCAGTGCTGAACACTGAAGCTTTCTTT. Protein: CASSRSVLNTEAFF.

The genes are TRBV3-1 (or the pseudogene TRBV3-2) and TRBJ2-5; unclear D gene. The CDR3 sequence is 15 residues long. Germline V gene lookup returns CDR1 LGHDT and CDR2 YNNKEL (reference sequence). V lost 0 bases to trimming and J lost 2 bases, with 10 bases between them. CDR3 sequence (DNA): TGTGCCAGCAGCCAAGATTTGGGTATTCAAGAGACCCAGTACTTC. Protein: CASSQDLGIQETQYF.

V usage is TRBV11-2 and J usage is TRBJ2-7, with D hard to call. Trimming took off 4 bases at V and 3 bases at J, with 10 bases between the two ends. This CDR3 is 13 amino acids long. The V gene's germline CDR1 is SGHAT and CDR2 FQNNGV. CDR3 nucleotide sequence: TGTGCCAGCAGCTCCCCTGGGATCTACGAGCAGTACTTC. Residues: CASSSPGIYEQYF.

The CDR3 here is CASSPRDRGRREQFF. CDR3 bases: TGTGCCAGTAGTCCTAGGGACAGGGGGCGGCGTGAGCAGTTCTTC. The chain carries TRBV19 and TRBJ2-1; 12 bases match TRBD1. The CDR3 sequence is 15 residues long. Germline values: CDR1 LNHDA, CDR2 SQIVND (reference sequence). V dropped 5 bases and J dropped 9; count of bases not matched to a gene: 8. Filled out from reference TRBV19 and TRBJ2-1, the complete variable domain reads DGGITQSPKYLFRKEGQNVTLSCEQNLNHDAMYWYRQDPGQGLRLIYYSQIVNDFQKGDIAEGYSVSREKKESFPLTVTSAQKNPTAFYLCASSPRDRGRREQFFGPGTRLTVL.

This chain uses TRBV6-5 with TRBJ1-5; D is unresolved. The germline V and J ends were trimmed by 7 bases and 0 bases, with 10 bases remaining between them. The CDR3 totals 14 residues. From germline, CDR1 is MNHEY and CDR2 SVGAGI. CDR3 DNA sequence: TGTGCCAGCAACCCCACAGATAGCAATCAGCCCCAGCATTTT. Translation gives CASNPTDSNQPQHF.

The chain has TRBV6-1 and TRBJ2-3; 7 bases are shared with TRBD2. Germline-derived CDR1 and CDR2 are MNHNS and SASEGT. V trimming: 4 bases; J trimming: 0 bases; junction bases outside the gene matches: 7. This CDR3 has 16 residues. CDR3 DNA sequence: TGTGCCAGCAGTGGCCAGCGGGGTGTTAGCACAGATACGCAGTATTTT. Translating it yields CASSGQRGVSTDTQYF.